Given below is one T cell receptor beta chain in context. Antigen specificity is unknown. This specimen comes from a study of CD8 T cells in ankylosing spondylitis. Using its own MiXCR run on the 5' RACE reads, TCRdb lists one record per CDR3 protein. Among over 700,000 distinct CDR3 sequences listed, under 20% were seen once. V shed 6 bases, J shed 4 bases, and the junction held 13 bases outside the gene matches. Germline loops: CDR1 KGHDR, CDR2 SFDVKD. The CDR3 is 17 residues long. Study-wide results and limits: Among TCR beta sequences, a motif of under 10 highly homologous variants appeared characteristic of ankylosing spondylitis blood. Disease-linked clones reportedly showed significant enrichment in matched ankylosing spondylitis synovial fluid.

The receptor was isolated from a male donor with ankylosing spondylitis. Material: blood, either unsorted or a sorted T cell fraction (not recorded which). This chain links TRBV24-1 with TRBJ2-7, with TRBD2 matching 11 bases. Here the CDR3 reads CATSSGLGTSGSYEQYF. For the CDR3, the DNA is TGTGCCACCAGTTCAGGGCTGGGCACTAGCGGGAGTTACGAGCAGTACTTC.